This T cell receptor (beta chain) was captured by sequencing in a study of early T cells in non-severe SARS-CoV-2 infection. Study-wide results and limits: Anti-spike CD8 responses were favored in VDJdb matching, and private and CD4 specificities were missed.

Notes on this clonotype: Its antigen remains unknown. An end of the junction differs from the germline gene, which may be a read error.

The CDR3 loop spans 11 amino acids. CDR1 and CDR2 from the germline V gene are SNHLY and FYNNEI. The TCR library protocol attached unique molecular identifiers to the individual cDNA molecules. A single record per CDR3 protein comes from TCRdb applying MiXCR to the 5' RACE reads. The repertoire holds some 120,000 distinct CDR3 sequences, with around 14% as singletons. This rearrangement joins TRBV2 to TRBJ1-2; D is perhaps TRBD1 (5 bases). Sequencing was performed on whole blood. This TCR was recovered from an adult who was a healthcare worker with PCR-confirmed SARS-CoV-2 infection or an uninfected control (not recorded which). In nucleotides, the CDR3 is TGTGCCAGCGGGGCTTACTATGGCCACACCTTC. It codes for CASGAYYGHTF.